Below are 12 T cell receptor beta chains sequenced from a single sample in a study of blood T cell repertoires in COVID-19. Here immunoSEQ multiplex PCR was the method, and the copy in TCRdb shows in-frame clones only, minus some. The table includes under 130,000 clones, about 90% detected once. The specimen sequenced was peripheral blood. The source of these receptors is a human donor in a cohort sampled during active COVID-19.

J is TRBJ1-4 and V is TRBV28; D is perhaps TRBD1 (6 bases). This CDR3 spans 16 amino acids. The germline V and J ends were trimmed by 6 bases and 5 bases, with 19 bases remaining between them. Germline loops: CDR1 MDHEN, CDR2 SYDVKM. The CDR3 sequence is CASSLLLRDTNEKLFF. The CDR3 DNA is TGTGCCAGCAGCCTTCTCCTCCGGGACACCAATGAAAAACTGTTTTTT. Filled out from reference TRBV28 and TRBJ1-4, the complete variable domain reads DVKVTQSSRYLVKRTGEKVFLECVQDMDHENMFWYRQDPGLGLRLIYFSYDVKMKEKGDIPEGYSVSREKKERFSLILESASTNQTSMYLCASSLLLRDTNEKLFFGSGTQLSVL.

This rearrangement joins TRBV11-3 to TRBJ2-3, with D perhaps matching TRBD1 (6 bases). The germline gives CDR1 SGHNT, CDR2 YENEEA. Deletions cut 5 bases from V and 3 bases from J, with 15 bases between. The CDR3 consists of 15 residues. CDR3: CASSRRQAGTDTQYF. The CDR3 DNA follows: TGTGCCAGCAGCCGGCGACAGGCCGGGACAGATACGCAGTATTTT.

This chain connects TRBV28 to TRBJ2-7, with D possibly TRBD1 on 6 matching bases. Germline V gene lookup returns CDR1 MDHEN and CDR2 SYDVKM. This CDR3 contains 14 residues. Trimming shortened V by 5 bases and J by 4 bases, and 15 bases separated the two germline ends. Here the CDR3 DNA reads TGTGCCAGCAGTAGGGGACGCAGGGGTTACGAGCAGTACTTC. It codes for CASSRGRRGYEQYF.

The chain employs TRBV5-6 and TRBJ1-1, with a tentative D call TRBD1 (5 bases). Trimming pared 7 bases from V and 1 base from J, leaving 11 bases between. The CDR3 has 13 residues. Germline-derived CDR1 and CDR2 are SGHDT and YYEEEE. The CDR3 spells CASSDGGNTEAFF. The CDR3 region has the DNA TGTGCCAGCTCCGACGGGGGGAACACTGAAGCTTTCTTT.

V and J are TRBV7-6 and TRBJ2-7, with TRBD1 matching over 8 bases. The CDR3 is 15 residues long. Germline V gives CDR1 SGHVS, CDR2 FNYEAQ. The ends lost 3 bases at V and 5 bases at J; junction bases unmatched: 9. The CDR3 region is CASSFVGQGRNEQYF. The DNA of the CDR3 is TGTGCCAGCAGCTTTGTAGGACAGGGTAGGAACGAGCAGTACTTC. Looking up the rest from reference TRBV7-6 and TRBJ2-7 gives the full variable domain: GAGVSQSPRYKVTKRGQDVALRCDPISGHVSLYWYRQALGQGPEFLTYFNYEAQQDKSGLPNDRFSAERPEGSISTLTIQRTEQRDSAMYRCASSFVGQGRNEQYFGPGTRLTVT.

This sequence joins TRBV6-5 and TRBJ1-2, with 7 bases identical to TRBD1. Unmatched junction bases numbered 7, after V lost 10 bases and J lost 2 bases. The CDR3 runs to 13 residues. CDR1 MNHEY and CDR2 SVGAGI come from the germline V gene. In nucleotides, the CDR3 is TGTGCCACCTTCGGGACAGTCAACTATGGCTACACCTTC. Amino acid sequence: CATFGTVNYGYTF.

The J gene is TRBJ1-2, the V gene TRBV2; 12 positions match TRBD1. Trimming cost V 4 bases and J 4 bases; bases outside gene matches: 4. The V gene's germline CDR1 is SNHLY and CDR2 FYNNEI. The length of the CDR3 is 15 residues. The CDR3 region is CASSGGTGGAYGYTF. CDR3 nucleotide sequence: TGTGCCAGCAGTGGGGGGACAGGGGGCGCCTATGGCTACACCTTC.

J is TRBJ2-3 and V is TRBV7-3, with unresolved D. The CDR3 covers 15 residues. Trimming removed 5 bases at V and 1 base at J, with 13 bases between. CDR1 is SGHTA and CDR2 is FQGTGA in the germline V gene. This CDR3 reads CASSLGDSRTDTQYF. As DNA, the CDR3 is TGTGCCAGCAGCCTAGGCGACTCACGCACAGATACGCAGTATTTT.

The rearrangement uses TRBV19 and TRBJ2-6, with D possibly matching TRBD1 (6 bases). V lost 3 bases, J lost 0 bases, and 12 bases lay in between. CDR1 LNHDA and CDR2 SQIVND come from the germline V gene (reference sequence). This CDR3 comprises 17 residues. CDR3 amino acids: CASSIRQVSSGANVLTF. The DNA for the CDR3 is TGTGCCAGTAGTATTCGACAGGTGAGCTCTGGGGCCAACGTCCTGACTTTC.

This clone appeared a single time. The V and J genes are TRBV9 and TRBJ2-2; D is perhaps TRBD2 (6 bases). CDR3 length: 14 residues. V lost 2 bases to trimming and J lost 3 bases, with 8 bases between them. Germline loops: CDR1 SGDLS, CDR2 YYNGEE. The CDR3 spells CASSVGLYTGELFF. CDR3 coding DNA: TGTGCCAGCAGCGTGGGACTTTACACCGGGGAGCTGTTTTTT.

The V and J genes are TRBV11-3 and TRBJ2-2; 11 nucleotides agree with TRBD1. V trimming: 5 bases; J trimming: 2 bases; junction bases outside the gene matches: 7. Germline V gene data show CDR1 as SGHNT and CDR2 as YENEEA. The CDR3 totals 17 residues. The CDR3 is CASSKGQGAVNTGELFF. The DNA for the CDR3 is TGTGCCAGCAGCAAAGGACAGGGGGCAGTAAACACCGGGGAGCTGTTTTTT.

V usage is TRBV7-2 and J usage is TRBJ2-7, with D unresolved. The CDR3 is 11 residues long. Germline V gives CDR1 SGHTA, CDR2 FQGNSA. With 5 bases removed from V and 0 bases from J, the gap between germline ends came to 2 bases. The CDR3 DNA follows: TGTGCCAGCAGCCTCTCCTACGAGCAGTACTTC. This codes for CASSLSYEQYF. Full variable domain (outside the CDR3, taken from reference TRBV7-2 and TRBJ2-7): GAGVSQSPSNKVTEKGKDVELRCDPISGHTALYWYRQSLGQGLEFLIYFQGNSAPDKSGLPSDRFSAERTGGSVSTLTIQRTQQEDSAVYLCASSLSYEQYFGPGTRLTVT.